This T cell receptor beta chain emerged from a study of blood T cell repertoires in COVID-19. Study summary: Some COVID-19 samples were acute and others convalescent; all came from the United States, Italy and Spain.

The CDR3 runs 17 residues. From germline, CDR1 is SGDLS and CDR2 YYNGEE. A word on this clone: One end of the junction varies from germline; a read error may be responsible.

The protocol was immunoSEQ multiplex PCR, while the TCRdb copy is restricted to in-frame clones and leaves out a portion. This sample has approximately 260,000 clones; about 93% occur once, and the top ten carry around 2%. This TCR was recovered from a woman between 18 and 29 years old who had recovered from COVID-19. This rearrangement joins TRBV9 to TRBJ2-2; 7 bases line up with TRBD1. Sample: PBMCs or T cells enriched from blood (not recorded which). CDR3 sequence (DNA): TGTGCCAGCAGGGCCAACAGGGGCGGGTCGGACACCGAGGAGCTGTTTTTT. Protein product: CASRANRGGSDTEELFF.